The source of this T cell receptor (beta chain) is a study of shared clonotypes between healthy human individuals. Overall study: Three plates were used per donor for CD4 naive, three for CD4 memory, two for CD8 naive and one for CD8 memory.

Assay execution took place at the deep level. TCRdb keeps only in-frame clones here, not all; method: immunoSEQ multiplex PCR. The sample carries under 850,000 clones, over 90% recorded once. A remark on this clone: Its target is not known.

CD45RO-negative, CCR7-positively selected cells formed the naive CD8 fraction, excluding terminally differentiated effector memory CD45RA+ cells. The V gene lost 5 bases and the J gene lost 7 bases, with 13 bases spanning the gap. Germline V gene data show CDR1 as SGHKS and CDR2 as YYEKEE (reference sequence). The CDR3 length is 12 residues. Study-wide results and caveats: The authors sampled blood alone, and tissue repertoires likely differ.

The origin of this receptor is a man in his thirties or forties in good health. The material sequenced was naive CD8+ T cells sorted from blood. The chain is built from TRBV5-5 and TRBJ2-7; D is unresolved. CDR3 residues: CASSTSVAEQYF. The CDR3 bases are TGTGCCAGCAGTACCAGCGTGGCTGAGCAGTACTTC. The full variable domain, with the rest looked up from reference TRBV5-5 and TRBJ2-7, is DAGVTQSPTHLIKTRGQQVTLRCSPISGHKSVSWYQQVLGQGPQFIFQYYEKEERGRGNFPDRFSARQFPNYSSELNVNALLLGDSALYLCASSTSVAEQYFGPGTRLTVT.